The rows below give T cell receptor beta chains drawn from one sample of a study of blood T cell repertoires in COVID-19. Data came from immunoSEQ multiplex PCR; TCRdb stores just in-frame clones and leaves some out. Of 200,000 to 250,000 clones detected, 80% to 90% appear once; the ten largest clones hold 1.3% to 1.5%. The sample comprised peripheral blood. These receptors were taken from a man older than 75 with acute or convalescent COVID-19. Each CDR3 is given with its conserved first and last residue. Fields, in order: D gene, V gene, J gene, CDR3 DNA, CDR3 protein. The D gene is left open where the match is weak.

TRBD1	TRBV3-1/TRBV3-2	TRBJ2-1	TGTGCCAGCAGCCAAGGGACAGGCAAATACAATGAGCAGTTCTTC	CASSQGTGKYNEQFF
TRBD1	TRBV6-5	TRBJ2-5	TGTGCCAGCAGTCCGACAGGGTGGGAGACCCAGTACTTC	CASSPTGWETQYF
-	TRBV29-1	TRBJ2-1	TGCAGCGTTGAAGTTACCCGCACATACAATGAGCAGTTCTTC	CSVEVTRTYNEQFF
TRBD1	TRBV19	TRBJ1-1	TGTGCCAGTAGTAGAGGTGACAGGGGGCGAGGAACTGAAGCTTTCTTT	CASSRGDRGRGTEAFF
TRBD1	TRBV19	TRBJ1-5	TGTGCCAGTAGTCCCGGGACAGGAATGAGCAATCAGCCCCAGCATTTT	CASSPGTGMSNQPQHF
TRBD2	TRBV4-2	TRBJ2-3	TGTGCCAGCAGCCAAGGTAGCGGGGGGGCGGAAGATACGCAGTATTTT	CASSQGSGGAEDTQYF
-	TRBV29-1	TRBJ2-3	TGCAGCGTTGCCTCACAGGTACGATCGGCAGATACGCAGTATTTT	CSVASQVRSADTQYF
TRBD1	TRBV11-2	TRBJ2-5	TGTGCCAGCACCCTACAGGGGGCGCTGGGAGAGACCCAGTACTTC	CASTLQGALGETQYF
TRBD1	TRBV5-4	TRBJ1-2	TGTGCCAGCAGCCCGCTATCCCCGACAGGGTCCAGTGGCTACACCTTC	CASSPLSPTGSSGYTF
TRBD1	TRBV9	TRBJ1-1	TGTGCCAGCAGCCCACGGACAGGGCAGGGAACTGAAGCTTTCTTT	CASSPRTGQGTEAFF
TRBD1	TRBV29-1	TRBJ2-7	TGCAGCGTTATCAAGGGGGCGAACTCCTACGAGCAGTACTTC	CSVIKGANSYEQYF
TRBD2	TRBV7-9	TRBJ2-1	TGTGCCAGTTCGCGGGAGGCTCACAATGAGCAGTTCTTC	CASSREAHNEQFF
-	TRBV2	TRBJ1-4	TGTGCCAGCAACCCCCGGCGGACAACTAATGAAAAACTGTTTTTT	CASNPRRTTNEKLFF
-	TRBV4-3	TRBJ2-1	TGCGCCAGCAGCCAAGATTCCGGTGGTTGGAATGAGCAGTTCTTC	CASSQDSGGWNEQFF
TRBD1	TRBV4-2	TRBJ2-1	TGTGCCAGCAGCCGAGAACAGGGGCGGAATGAGCAGTTCTTC	CASSREQGRNEQFF